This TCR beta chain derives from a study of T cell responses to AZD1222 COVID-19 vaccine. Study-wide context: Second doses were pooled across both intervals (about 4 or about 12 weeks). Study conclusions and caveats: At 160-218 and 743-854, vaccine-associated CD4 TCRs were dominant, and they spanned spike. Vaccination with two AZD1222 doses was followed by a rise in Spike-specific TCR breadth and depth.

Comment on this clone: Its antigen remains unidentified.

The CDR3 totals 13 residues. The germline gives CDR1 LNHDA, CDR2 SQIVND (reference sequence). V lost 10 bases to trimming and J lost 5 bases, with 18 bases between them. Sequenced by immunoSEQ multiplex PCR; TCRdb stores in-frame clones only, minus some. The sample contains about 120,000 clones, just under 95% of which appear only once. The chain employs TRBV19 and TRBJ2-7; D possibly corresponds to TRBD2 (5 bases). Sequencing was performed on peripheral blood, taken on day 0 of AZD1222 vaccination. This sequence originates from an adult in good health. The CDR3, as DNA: TGTGCCACCGGGGTAAAGGGAATTGACGAGCAGTACTTC. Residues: CATGVKGIDEQYF. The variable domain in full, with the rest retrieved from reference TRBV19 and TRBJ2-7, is DGGITQSPKYLFRKEGQNVTLSCEQNLNHDAMYWYRQDPGQGLRLIYYSQIVNDFQKGDIAEGYSVSREKKESFPLTVTSAQKNPTAFYLCATGVKGIDEQYFGPGTRLTVT.